This TCR beta chain comes out of a study of blood T cell repertoires in COVID-19. On the study more broadly: Samples taken during acute and convalescent COVID-19 were collected in the United States, Italy and Spain. T cells, B-cell-depleted T cells, or PBMCs supplied cDNA or gDNA.

In the original analysis: How many nucleated cells were present was estimated from reference gene primer amplification. Using immunoSEQ multiplex PCR, the repertoire was profiled, and TCRdb retains in-frame clones only, with some absent. That table supplies the V and J calls and clone size; D and trimming were determined from the DNA. The sample yields 110,000 to 150,000 clones, 88% seen once. The CDR3 contains 12 residues. Between the trimmed V and J ends, which lost 6 bases and 6 bases, there was a span of 10 bases. The TCR sequence derives from a woman aged 45 to 65 with acute or convalescent COVID-19. The chain couples TRBV12-3 or TRBV12-4 to TRBJ2-3; perhaps TRBD1 as D (5 bases). The sequencing sample was made of peripheral blood. CDR3 nucleotide sequence: TGTGCCAGCAGCTTGGCAGGGGATACGCAGTATTTT. It translates to CASSLAGDTQYF.